One sample yielded the 27 T cell receptor beta chains listed below, sequenced in a study of CD8+CD57+ T cells in acquired aplastic anemia. The use of genomic DNA as template underpinned the TCR beta VDJ and CDR3 profiling. TCRdb passed the reads through MiXCR, listing each CDR3 protein once. The data show about 160,000 distinct CDR3 sequences, 35% to 55% seen once. The material sequenced was sorted CD4+, CD8+, or CD8+CD57+ T cells (not recorded which) from PBMCs. Receptors were obtained from a human donor in good health.

This chain links TRBV7-2 with TRBJ1-1; D is undetermined. The length of the CDR3 is 14 residues. Per germline, CDR1 SGHTA and CDR2 FQGNSA. Trimming took off 5 bases at V and 1 base at J, with 11 bases between the two ends. The CDR3 protein is CASSGSQANTEAFF. In nucleotides, the CDR3 is TGTGCCAGCAGCGGGAGCCAGGCGAACACTGAAGCTTTCTTT.

This clonotype was detected many times. V is TRBV11-2 and J is TRBJ1-2; tentative D call: TRBD1 (6 bases). Germline V gene sequence: CDR1 SGHAT, CDR2 FQNNGV. The CDR3 extends over 18 amino acids. Trimming took off 4 bases at V and 0 bases at J, with 21 bases between the two ends. The DNA for the CDR3 is TGTGCCAGCAGCTCCCTTAGACTCCGGGACACGGCTAACTATGGCTACACCTTC. This codes for CASSSLRLRDTANYGYTF. Filled out from reference TRBV11-2 and TRBJ1-2, the complete variable domain reads EAGVAQSPRYKIIEKRQSVAFWCNPISGHATLYWYQQILGQGPKLLIQFQNNGVVDDSQLPKDRFSAERLKGVDSTLKIQPAKLEDSAVYLCASSSLRLRDTANYGYTFGSGTRLTVV.

The chain is built from TRBV25-1 and TRBJ1-6; D uncertain. The CDR3 has 11 residues. Between the trimmed V and J ends, which lost 3 bases and 7 bases, there was a span of 1 base. Germline CDR1 MGHDK, CDR2 SYGVNS. The CDR3 nucleotides read TGTGCCAGCAGTGAGAATTCACCCCTCCACTTT. It yields the protein CASSENSPLHF.

The chain is built from TRBV7-8 and TRBJ1-6, with D unresolved. Germline CDR1 is SGHVS and CDR2 is FQNEAQ. The CDR3 covers 14 residues. V lost 5 bases and J lost 14, with 19 bases in between. The chain's CDR3 is CASSQPATAESLHF. The CDR3, as DNA: TGTGCCAGCAGCCAACCTGCGACGGCCGAGTCCCTCCACTTT.

The gene calls are TRBV11-2 and TRBJ2-5; TRBD2 matches at 12 bases. The trim removed 1 base at V and 6 bases at J, leaving 18 bases unmatched. This CDR3 comprises 20 residues. The germline V gene encodes CDR1 SGHAT and CDR2 FQNNGV. The CDR3 is CASSLGRRLAGATRSKTQYF. CDR3 DNA sequence: TGTGCCAGCAGCTTAGGTCGTCGACTAGCGGGGGCCACCAGGTCGAAGACCCAGTACTTC.

The CDR3, as DNA: TGTGCCAGCAGTTACGGGGGGACAGGGGGACACAATGAGCAGTTCTTC. It codes for CASSYGGTGGHNEQFF. V is TRBV13 and J is TRBJ2-7; 11 nucleotides match TRBD1. The J call may be in error: the DNA end matches TRBJ2-1 better. This CDR3 is 16 amino acids long. Germline CDR1 reads PRHDT; CDR2 reads FYEKMQ (reference sequence).

As regards this clonotype: The junction does not match germline at one end; this may be a read error. The chain recombines TRBV6-1 with TRBJ1-1; TRBD1 might be the D (5 bases). The CDR3 contains 13 residues. The V gene's germline CDR1 is MNHNS and CDR2 SASEGT. CDR3 loop: CASSPAPDTEAFF. The CDR3 DNA sequence: TGTGCCAGCAGCCCCGCCCCGGACACTGAGGCTTTCTTT.

This clonotype has at least ten counts. The chain carries TRBV20-1 and TRBJ1-2, with D perhaps matching TRBD1 (5 bases). V gave up 5 bases and J gave up 4 bases, with 11 bases separating them. The CDR3 has 12 amino acids. In germline, CDR1 is DFQATT, CDR2 SNEGSKA (reference sequence). The CDR3, as DNA: TGCAGTGCTGCGGGGGTAGGCTATGGCTACACCTTC. This encodes CSAAGVGYGYTF.

In its sample, this clonotype was seen many times. CDR3 sequence (DNA): TGTGCCAGCAGCTTATCAGCAGGGGTCGATACGCAGTATTTT. It translates to CASSLSAGVDTQYF. V gene TRBV7-3 combines with J gene TRBJ2-3; D may be TRBD1 (6 bases). Germline CDR1 SGHTA, CDR2 FQGTGA. The length of the CDR3 is 14 residues. V was clipped by 2 bases and J by 6 bases, with 12 bases between them.

This clonotype was recorded at least ten times. CDR3 sequence reads: CASRAGQGEEQYF. The CDR3 nucleotides are TGTGCCAGCAGGGCAGGACAGGGGGAAGAGCAGTACTTC. J is TRBJ2-7 and V is TRBV12-3 or TRBV12-4, with 10 bases aligning to TRBD1. V shed 6 bases, J shed 7 bases, and the junction held 6 bases outside the gene matches. The CDR3 is 13 amino acids.

This sequence joins TRBV11-2 and TRBJ2-5; 13 nucleotides agree with TRBD2. The germline V gene encodes CDR1 SGHAT and CDR2 FQNNGV. The V gene end was trimmed by 1 base and the J gene end by 0 bases; junction bases not matched to a gene: 2. The CDR3 runs 17 residues. This CDR3 reads CASSLGLAGGDQETQYF. The CDR3 DNA is TGTGCCAGCAGCTTAGGACTAGCGGGAGGAGACCAAGAGACCCAGTACTTC.

The V gene is TRBV5-1, the J gene TRBJ2-2, with TRBD2 identical over 7 bases. Trimming took 0 bases from V and 4 from J; bases not matched to a gene: 6. CDR1 and CDR2 (germline): SGHRS, YFSETQ. The CDR3 spans 16 residues. Here the CDR3 DNA reads TGCGCCAGCAGCTTGGCCATCGCTAGCGGCACCGGGGAGCTGTTTTTT. The encoded protein is CASSLAIASGTGELFF.

The chain joins TRBV12-3 or TRBV12-4 to TRBJ2-5; D unresolved. V was pared by 3 bases and J by 5 bases, with 10 bases between. The CDR3 is made up of 13 amino acids. Here the CDR3 DNA reads TGTGCCAGCAGTTTTAGCCCTGGGGAGACCCAGTACTTC. As protein: CASSFSPGETQYF.

In its sample, this clonotype was seen many times. The chain carries TRBV5-4 and TRBJ2-6; 8 nucleotides line up with TRBD1. Germline V gene lookup returns CDR1 SGHNT and CDR2 YYREEE (reference sequence). With V trimmed by 6 bases and J by 0 bases, 2 bases remained unmatched. The CDR3 covers 15 residues. The CDR3, as DNA: TGTGCCAGCACCACAGGGGGCTCTGGGGCCAACGTCCTGACTTTC. This translates into CASTTGGSGANVLTF.

As concerns this clonotype: Given a much more abundant clone one base away, this may be a read error. V gene TRBV7-3 combines with J gene TRBJ2-2, with a possible D match to TRBD2 (5 bases). This CDR3 spans 16 amino acids. Germline loops: CDR1 SGHTA, CDR2 FQGTGA. CDR3 sequence reads: CASSLSGRLNTGELLF. The CDR3 nucleotides are TGTGCCAGCAGCTTATCTGGGCGGTTGAACACCGGGGAGCTGCTTTTT.

This clonotype was found a few times. CDR3 sequence reads: CASSQRGLGEKLFF. The CDR3 region has the DNA TGTGCCAGCAGCCAAAGGGGTCTCGGTGAAAAACTGTTTTTT. V usage is TRBV3-1 and J usage is TRBJ1-4; D perhaps matches TRBD1 (5 bases). The V end lost 2 bases, the J end lost 7 bases, and 11 bases lay between the germline ends. Germline V gene sequence: CDR1 LGHDT, CDR2 YNNKEL (reference sequence). The CDR3 sequence is 14 residues long. The whole variable domain, filled in from reference TRBV3-1 and TRBJ1-4, reads DTAVSQTPKYLVTQMGNDKSIKCEQNLGHDTMYWYKQDSKKFLKIMFSYNNKELIINETVPNRFSPKSPDKAHLNLHINSLELGDSAVYFCASSQRGLGEKLFFGSGTQLSVL.

The chain employs TRBV19 and TRBJ2-7; tentative D call: TRBD1 (6 bases). This CDR3 is built from 12 residues. Germline CDR1 reads LNHDA; CDR2 reads SQIVND (reference sequence). V lost 5 bases, J lost 5 bases, and 10 bases lay in between. This chain's CDR3 is CASSQGFNEQYF. As DNA, the CDR3 is TGTGCCAGTAGTCAGGGGTTCAACGAGCAGTACTTC.

This clonotype was detected many times. The rearrangement joins TRBV20-1 to TRBJ1-6; D is undetermined. Germline lookup yields CDR1 DFQATT and CDR2 SNEGSKA (reference sequence). The CDR3 is 14 residues long. Trimming shortened V by 6 bases and J by 10 bases, and 19 bases separated the two germline ends. The CDR3 is CSAPLTIIGSPLHF. In DNA form, the CDR3 reads TGCAGTGCCCCCCTGACGATCATCGGGTCACCCCTCCACTTT.

This clonotype was recorded many times. This chain links TRBV4-2 with TRBJ1-2; D might be TRBD1 (5 bases). The CDR3 extends over 16 amino acids. Germline V gives CDR1 LGHNA, CDR2 YNFKEQ. V lost 0 bases, J lost 7 bases, and 18 bases lay in between. This CDR3 is CASSQDFPGPGLGYTF. Here the CDR3 DNA reads TGTGCCAGCAGCCAAGACTTCCCGGGCCCAGGGCTTGGCTACACCTTC.

With respect to this clonotype: Mismatch with germline at one junction end may stem from a read error. The genes are TRBV11-2 and TRBJ1-6; 7 positions match TRBD1. Germline CDR1 SGHAT, CDR2 FQNNGV. The length of the CDR3 is 19 residues. CDR3 nucleotide sequence: TGCGCCAGCAGCTACCCGACAGGGCTCCCGAGCTCCTATAATTCACCCCTCCACTTT. Its translation is CASSYPTGLPSSYNSPLHF.

CDR3 sequence: CASSWGSGMNTEAFF. The CDR3 DNA reads as TGTGCCAGCAGTTGGGGGTCAGGGATGAACACTGAAGCTTTCTTT. This rearrangement joins TRBV12-3 or TRBV12-4 to TRBJ1-1; possibly TRBD1 for D (5 bases). CDR3 length equals 15 residues. Trimming left V 4 bases short and J 0 bases short, with 12 bases between.

The rearrangement links TRBV19 to TRBJ2-2; 9 bases fit TRBD1. This CDR3 is built from 16 residues. J lost 4 bases, V lost 1 base, and 4 bases had no gene match. In germline, CDR1 is LNHDA, CDR2 SQIVND (reference sequence). CDR3 in DNA: TGTGCCAGTAGTATAGGGGACAGGGTCTCCACCGGGGAGCTGTTTTTT. Protein: CASSIGDRVSTGELFF.

A note on this clonotype: A much larger clone differs by one base, so this may be a read error. This chain connects TRBV6-1 to TRBJ1-2, with D unresolved. The CDR3 has 12 residues. Germline V gene lookup returns CDR1 MNHNS and CDR2 SASEGT. CDR3 amino acids: CASSDGPYDYTF. The CDR3 bases are TGTGCCAGCAGTGACGGACCCTATGACTACACCTTC.

The chain carries TRBV2 and TRBJ1-5; D call uncertain. This CDR3 comprises 15 residues. The V end lost 2 bases, the J end lost 0 bases, and 8 bases lay between the germline ends. Germline CDR1 reads SNHLY; CDR2 reads FYNNEI. The CDR3 loop is CASSELRNSNQPQHF. The CDR3 DNA follows: TGTGCCAGCAGTGAACTCAGGAATAGCAATCAGCCCCAGCATTTT.

With regard to this clonotype: A much larger clone differs from this one at a single base, so this may be a read error. This CDR3 is CASSCSPAQETQYF. The CDR3, as DNA: TGTGCCAGCAGTTGCTCCCCAGCCCAAGAGACCCAGTACTTC. The rearrangement links TRBV6-5 to TRBJ2-5; the D is unclear. The CDR3 is 14 amino acids. Trimming cost V 4 bases and J 1 base, with 10 bases left between them. Germline assignment: CDR1 MNHEY and CDR2 SVGAGI.

This clonotype was observed many times. J is TRBJ1-2 and V is TRBV10-3, with D hard to call. Trimming pared 9 bases from V and 2 bases from J, leaving 10 bases between. This CDR3 has 12 amino acids. Germline lookup yields CDR1 ENHRY and CDR2 SYGVKD. Here the CDR3 reads CAIRRENYGYTF. In DNA form, the CDR3 reads TGTGCCATTCGGAGAGAAAACTATGGCTACACCTTC.

The chain employs TRBV3-1 and TRBJ2-7; D remains unclear. V dropped 7 bases and J dropped 2 bases, with 15 bases sitting between them. This CDR3 is built from 14 residues. Germline CDR1 reads LGHDT; CDR2 reads YNNKEL (reference sequence). As DNA, the CDR3 is TGTGCCAGCATCAAACCCACGGCCACCTACGAGCAGTACTTC. It translates to CASIKPTATYEQYF.